One and the same sample provided the 18 T cell receptor beta chains below, sequenced in a study of siplizumab effects on memory and regulatory T cells. The protocol was immunoSEQ multiplex PCR, while the TCRdb copy is restricted to in-frame clones and leaves out a portion. The sample has around 100,000 clones, around 92% seen once. Sequencing was performed on CD4+ T cells sorted from blood. These receptors were obtained from a human donor in good health.

This chain uses TRBV4-3 with TRBJ2-1; either TRBD1 or TRBD2 may supply D (6 bases each). This CDR3 is built from 15 residues. Germline CDR1 and CDR2: LGHNA and YSLEER. V was pared by 4 bases and J by 2 bases, with 12 bases between. The CDR3 DNA sequence: TGCGCCAGCAGCCCGGGGGCATTGACCTACAATGAGCAGTTCTTC. Protein: CASSPGALTYNEQFF.

This sequence joins TRBV7-2 and TRBJ1-1; D gene unclear. CDR1 is SGHTA and CDR2 is FQGNSA in the germline V gene. This CDR3 is 12 amino acids long. V was shortened by 2 bases and J by 5 bases, with 6 bases between the two germline ends. The CDR3 is CASSLWDTEAFF. DNA for the CDR3: TGTGCCAGCAGCTTATGGGATACTGAAGCTTTCTTT.

Remarks on this clone: The sample holds other DNA sequences that translate to the same CDR3. The chain joins TRBV9 to TRBJ2-7; D unresolved. Germline CDR1 SGDLS, CDR2 YYNGEE. Trimming shortened V by 0 bases and J by 3 bases, and 10 bases separated the two germline ends. This CDR3 spans 14 amino acids. CDR3 nucleotide sequence: TGTGCCAGCAGCGTAGGTTCCCCCAGCTACGAGCAGTACTTC. Residues: CASSVGSPSYEQYF.

The gene calls are TRBV12-5 and TRBJ1-3; the D gene is possibly TRBD1 (5 bases). V lost 0 bases and J lost 0, with 12 bases in between. This CDR3 contains 17 residues. Germline V gives CDR1 LGHNT, CDR2 FRNRAP. This chain's CDR3 is CASGLVTGGSSGNTIYF. For the CDR3, the DNA is TGTGCTAGTGGTTTGGTAACGGGGGGTAGCTCTGGAAACACCATATATTTT.

V and J are TRBV7-3 and TRBJ2-5, with 14 positions matching TRBD2. V lost 4 bases, J lost 5 bases, and 9 bases stayed unmatched. This CDR3 has 17 amino acids. The V gene's germline CDR1 is SGHTA and CDR2 FQGTGA. CDR3 loop: CASSSFPGTSGGETQYF. Here the CDR3 DNA reads TGTGCCAGCAGCTCATTTCCGGGGACTAGCGGGGGTGAGACCCAGTACTTC.

The chain has TRBV19 and TRBJ1-1; 7 nucleotides line up with TRBD1. Germline CDR1 is LNHDA and CDR2 is SQIVND (reference sequence). The trim removed 6 bases at V and 3 bases at J, leaving 10 bases unmatched. The CDR3 totals 15 residues. The CDR3 nucleotides read TGTGCCAGTAGGGGATTACAGGGGTGGGACACTGAAGCTTTCTTT. It is translated as CASRGLQGWDTEAFF.

The chain links TRBV28 to TRBJ1-6; a weak D match, TRBD1 (5 bases). CDR3 length: 14 residues. Germline CDR1 is MDHEN and CDR2 is SYDVKM. The V gene lost 1 base and the J gene lost 10 bases, with 11 bases spanning the gap. CDR3 loop: CASSLLGGGSPLHF. For the CDR3, the DNA is TGTGCCAGCAGTTTATTGGGGGGAGGCTCACCCCTCCACTTT.

The rearrangement links TRBV7-3 to TRBJ2-1; possibly TRBD1 for D (5 bases). Trimming removed 5 bases from V and 1 base from J, with 21 bases in between. CDR1 and CDR2 from the germline V gene are SGHTA and FQGTGA. The CDR3 is 18 amino acids. The CDR3 is CASSPRGGVDSSYNEQFF. CDR3 coding DNA: TGTGCCAGCAGCCCACGCGGCGGAGTAGACAGTTCCTACAATGAGCAGTTCTTC.

This chain uses TRBV11-2 with TRBJ2-7; D gene uncertain. Looked up from germline, CDR1 is SGHAT and CDR2 is FQNNGV. The CDR3 runs 13 residues. V lost 5 bases and J lost 7, with 15 bases in between. CDR3: CASSPRRALEQYF. DNA of the CDR3: TGTGCCAGCAGCCCCCGACGGGCCCTAGAGCAGTACTTC.

This clone was seen once. This chain uses TRBV5-1 with TRBJ1-1; D uncertain. CDR1 and CDR2 from the germline V gene are SGHRS and YFSETQ. V was trimmed by 2 bases and J by 0 bases, leaving 14 bases between them. This CDR3 is built from 16 residues. CDR3 DNA: TGCGCCAGCAGCTTAAAACCCGCCTCGATGAACACTGAAGCTTTCTTT. This translates into CASSLKPASMNTEAFF. Drawing the rest from reference TRBV5-1 and TRBJ1-1, the complete variable domain is KAGVTQTPRYLIKTRGQQVTLSCSPISGHRSVSWYQQTPGQGLQFLFEYFSETQRNKGNFPGRFSGRQFSNSRSEMNVSTLELGDSALYLCASSLKPASMNTEAFFGQGTRLTVV.

This clone is a singleton in its sample. This chain links TRBV7-2 with TRBJ1-1; no definite D call. V was trimmed by 1 base and J by 2 bases, leaving 8 bases between them. This CDR3 spans 14 amino acids. Looked up from germline, CDR1 is SGHTA and CDR2 is FQGNSA. The chain's CDR3 is CASSLDGANTEAFF. In DNA form, the CDR3 reads TGTGCCAGCAGCTTAGACGGAGCTAACACTGAAGCTTTCTTT.

The rearrangement uses TRBV5-4 and TRBJ1-4; 7 nucleotides line up with TRBD1. Germline loops: CDR1 SGHNT, CDR2 YYREEE (reference sequence). This CDR3 contains 14 residues. The trim removed 4 bases at V and 2 bases at J, leaving 2 bases unmatched. The CDR3 DNA reads as TGTGCCAGCAGCGCACAGGGGACTAATGAAAAACTGTTTTTT. It encodes CASSAQGTNEKLFF.

J is TRBJ2-7 and V is TRBV5-1; weak D call: TRBD1 (6 bases). Germline-derived CDR1 and CDR2 are SGHRS and YFSETQ. CDR3 length: 14 amino acids. Trimming pared 1 base from V and 0 bases from J, leaving 8 bases between. CDR3 protein: CASSLPGDSYEQYF. The CDR3 nucleotides read TGCGCCAGCAGCTTGCCAGGGGACTCCTACGAGCAGTACTTC. Full variable domain (missing parts from reference TRBV5-1 and TRBJ2-7): KAGVTQTPRYLIKTRGQQVTLSCSPISGHRSVSWYQQTPGQGLQFLFEYFSETQRNKGNFPGRFSGRQFSNSRSEMNVSTLELGDSALYLCASSLPGDSYEQYFGPGTRLTVT.

The rearrangement joins TRBV5-4 to TRBJ2-5; 12 bases line up with TRBD2. The germline CDR1 and CDR2 sequences are SGHNT and YYREEE (reference sequence). CDR3 length equals 18 residues. Trimming removed 2 bases from V and 4 bases from J; junction bases left unmatched: 12. The CDR3 nucleotides are TGTGCCAGCAGCTTAAGGTCTAGCGGGGGGGCCTCCCGAGAGACCCAGTACTTC. Its protein product is CASSLRSSGGASRETQYF.

In its sample, this clone was seen once. The rearrangement uses TRBV11-1 and TRBJ2-7, with TRBD1 matching over 8 bases. There are 17 residues in the CDR3. Germline CDR1 reads SGHAT; CDR2 reads FQDESV (reference sequence). Trimming at V came to 2 bases and at J to 1 base, leaving 10 bases not matched to a gene. CDR3 nucleotide sequence: TGTGCCAGCAGCTTAATGCCCGGACAGGGAACATCCTACGAGCAGTACTTC. It codes for CASSLMPGQGTSYEQYF.

The chain joins TRBV13 to TRBJ2-5, with D possibly called TRBD1 or TRBD2 (5 bases each). CDR3 size: 11 residues. Germline V CDR1 and CDR2: PRHDT, FYEKMQ (reference sequence). CDR3 DNA sequence: TGTGCGACGGGGCAGCAAGAGACCCAGTACTTC. It encodes CATGQQETQYF.

The V gene is TRBV4-2, the J gene TRBJ1-2; 7 positions agree with TRBD1. The CDR3 is 15 amino acids. V shed 2 bases and J 3 bases; nucleotides not matched to a gene: 6. CDR1 is LGHNA and CDR2 is YNFKEQ in the germline V gene. CDR3 in amino acids: CASSQYRGGDYGYTF. The DNA of the CDR3 is TGTGCCAGCAGCCAATACAGGGGCGGGGACTATGGCTACACCTTC.

V gene TRBV7-2 combines with J gene TRBJ2-3, with D maybe TRBD2 (7 bases). Trimming cost V 5 bases and J 3 bases, with 15 bases left between them. The CDR3 has 15 amino acids. Germline CDR1 and CDR2: SGHTA and FQGNSA. CDR3 residues: CASSATGGPTDTQYF. The CDR3 DNA reads TGTGCCAGCAGCGCTACCGGGGGGCCAACAGATACGCAGTATTTT. Using reference TRBV7-2 and TRBJ2-3 for the parts outside the CDR3, the full variable domain is GAGVSQSPSNKVTEKGKDVELRCDPISGHTALYWYRQSLGQGLEFLIYFQGNSAPDKSGLPSDRFSAERTGGSVSTLTIQRTQQEDSAVYLCASSATGGPTDTQYFGPGTRLTVL.